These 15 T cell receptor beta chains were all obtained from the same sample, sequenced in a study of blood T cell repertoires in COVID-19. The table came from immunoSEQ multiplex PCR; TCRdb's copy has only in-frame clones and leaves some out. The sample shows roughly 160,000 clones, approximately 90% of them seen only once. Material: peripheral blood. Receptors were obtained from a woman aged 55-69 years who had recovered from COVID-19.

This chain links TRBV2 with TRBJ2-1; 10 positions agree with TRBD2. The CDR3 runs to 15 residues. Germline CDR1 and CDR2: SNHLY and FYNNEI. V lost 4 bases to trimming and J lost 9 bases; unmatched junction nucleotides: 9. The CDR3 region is CASSGGTSVAGEQFF. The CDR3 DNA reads TGTGCCAGCAGTGGAGGGACTAGCGTGGCCGGTGAGCAGTTCTTC.

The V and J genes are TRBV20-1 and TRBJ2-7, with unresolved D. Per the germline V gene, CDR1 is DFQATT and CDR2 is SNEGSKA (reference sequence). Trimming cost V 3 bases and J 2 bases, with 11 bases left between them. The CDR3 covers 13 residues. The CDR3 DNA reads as TGCAGTGCTAGTCCCGGTCAGGCCTACGAGCAGTACTTC. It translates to CSASPGQAYEQYF.

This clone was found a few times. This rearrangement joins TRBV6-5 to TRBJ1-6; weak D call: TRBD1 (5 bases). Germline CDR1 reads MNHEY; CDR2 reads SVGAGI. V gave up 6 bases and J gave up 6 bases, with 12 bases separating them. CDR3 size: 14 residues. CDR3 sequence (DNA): TGTGCCAGCAGGAGCGGGGGGAGTAATTCACCCCTCCACTTT. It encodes CASRSGGSNSPLHF.

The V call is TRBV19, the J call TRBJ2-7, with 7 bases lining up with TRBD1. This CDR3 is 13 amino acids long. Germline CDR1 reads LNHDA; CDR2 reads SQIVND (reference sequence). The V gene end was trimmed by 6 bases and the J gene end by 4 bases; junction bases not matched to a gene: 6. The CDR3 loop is CASRPDRSYEQYF. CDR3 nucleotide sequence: TGTGCCAGTAGACCGGACAGGTCGTACGAGCAGTACTTC.

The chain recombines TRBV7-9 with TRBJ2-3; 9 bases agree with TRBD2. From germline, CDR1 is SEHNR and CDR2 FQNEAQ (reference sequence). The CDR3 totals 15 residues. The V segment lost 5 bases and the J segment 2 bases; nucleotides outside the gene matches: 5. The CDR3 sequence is CASSTIAGVTDTQYF. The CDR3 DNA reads TGTGCCAGCAGCACTATAGCGGGGGTCACAGATACGCAGTATTTT.

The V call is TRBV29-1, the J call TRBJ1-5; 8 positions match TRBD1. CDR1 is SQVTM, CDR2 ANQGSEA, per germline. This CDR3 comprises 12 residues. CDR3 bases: TGCAGTATACAGGGGGGAGATCAGCCCCAGCATTTT. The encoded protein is CSIQGGDQPQHF.

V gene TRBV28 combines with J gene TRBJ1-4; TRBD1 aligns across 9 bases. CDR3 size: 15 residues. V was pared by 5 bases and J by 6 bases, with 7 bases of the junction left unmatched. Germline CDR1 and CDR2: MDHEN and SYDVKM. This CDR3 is CASSPAGQGHEKLFF. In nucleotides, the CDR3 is TGTGCCAGCAGTCCCGCGGGACAGGGTCATGAAAAACTGTTTTTT. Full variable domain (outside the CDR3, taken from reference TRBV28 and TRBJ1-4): DVKVTQSSRYLVKRTGEKVFLECVQDMDHENMFWYRQDPGLGLRLIYFSYDVKMKEKGDIPEGYSVSREKKERFSLILESASTNQTSMYLCASSPAGQGHEKLFFGSGTQLSVL.

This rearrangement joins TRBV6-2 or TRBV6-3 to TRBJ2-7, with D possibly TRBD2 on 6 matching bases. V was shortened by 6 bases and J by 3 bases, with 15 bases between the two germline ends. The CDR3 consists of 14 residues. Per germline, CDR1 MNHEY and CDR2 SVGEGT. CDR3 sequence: CASSPARDHYEQYF. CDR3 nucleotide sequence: TGTGCCAGCAGCCCCGCGCGGGACCACTACGAGCAGTACTTC.

In DNA, the CDR3 is TGTGCCAGCAGCTTACCCACAGGGCCTGGAAACACCATATATTTT. Its protein product is CASSLPTGPGNTIYF. V and J are TRBV7-9 and TRBJ1-3; perhaps TRBD1 as D (6 bases). Trimming removed 2 bases at V and 2 bases at J, with 10 bases between. The CDR3 runs 15 residues. Germline-derived CDR1 and CDR2 are SEHNR and FQNEAQ (reference sequence). Full variable domain (rest looked up from reference TRBV7-9 and TRBJ1-3): DTGVSQNPRHKITKRGQNVTFRCDPISEHNRLYWYRQTLGQGPEFLTYFQNEAQLEKSRLLSDRFSAERPKGSFSTLEIQRTEQGDSAMYLCASSLPTGPGNTIYFGEGSWLTVV.

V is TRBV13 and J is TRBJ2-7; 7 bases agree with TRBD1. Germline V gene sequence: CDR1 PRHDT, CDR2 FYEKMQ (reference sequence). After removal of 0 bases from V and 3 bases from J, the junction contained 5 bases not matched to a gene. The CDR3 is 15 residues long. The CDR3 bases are TGTGCCAGCAGCTTAGGCCCAACAGGGGACTACGAGCAGTACTTC. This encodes CASSLGPTGDYEQYF.

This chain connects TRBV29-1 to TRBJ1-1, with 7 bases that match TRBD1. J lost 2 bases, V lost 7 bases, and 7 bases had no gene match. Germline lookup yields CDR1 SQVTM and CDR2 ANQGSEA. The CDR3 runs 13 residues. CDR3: CSGSRGENTEAFF. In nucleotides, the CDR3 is TGCAGCGGATCCAGGGGGGAAAACACTGAAGCTTTCTTT.

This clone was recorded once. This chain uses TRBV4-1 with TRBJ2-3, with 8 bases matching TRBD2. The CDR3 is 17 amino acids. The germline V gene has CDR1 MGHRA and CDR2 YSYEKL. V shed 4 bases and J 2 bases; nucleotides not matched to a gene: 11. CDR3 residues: CASSPRLVAGNTDTQYF. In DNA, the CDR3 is TGCGCCAGCAGCCCCCGATTGGTAGCGGGAAACACAGATACGCAGTATTTT.

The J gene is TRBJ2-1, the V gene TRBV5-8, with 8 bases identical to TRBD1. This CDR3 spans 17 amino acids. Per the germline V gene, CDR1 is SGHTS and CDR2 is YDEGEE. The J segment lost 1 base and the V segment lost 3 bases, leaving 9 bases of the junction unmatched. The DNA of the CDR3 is TGTGCCAGCAGCTCGTTTCAGGGGGCTGGTTCCTACAATGAGCAGTTCTTC. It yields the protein CASSSFQGAGSYNEQFF.

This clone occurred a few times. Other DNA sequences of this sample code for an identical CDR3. CDR3: CASSLQGANTEAFF. For the CDR3, the DNA is TGCGCCAGCAGCCTACAGGGGGCGAACACTGAAGCTTTCTTT. The chain employs TRBV5-1 and TRBJ1-1, with 9 bases fitting TRBD1. The V segment lost 4 bases and the J segment 1 base; nucleotides outside the gene matches: 2. Germline lookup yields CDR1 SGHRS and CDR2 YFSETQ. The CDR3 is 14 amino acids. Based on the CDR3 plus reference TRBV5-1 and TRBJ1-1, the full variable domain is KAGVTQTPRYLIKTRGQQVTLSCSPISGHRSVSWYQQTPGQGLQFLFEYFSETQRNKGNFPGRFSGRQFSNSRSEMNVSTLELGDSALYLCASSLQGANTEAFFGQGTRLTVV.

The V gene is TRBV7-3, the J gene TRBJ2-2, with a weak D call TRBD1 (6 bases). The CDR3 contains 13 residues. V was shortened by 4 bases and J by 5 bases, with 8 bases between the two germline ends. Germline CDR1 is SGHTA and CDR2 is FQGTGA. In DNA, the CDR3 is TGTGCCAGCAGCTGGGGGACAACCGGGGAGCTGTTTTTT. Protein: CASSWGTTGELFF. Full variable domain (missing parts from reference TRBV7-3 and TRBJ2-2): GAGVSQTPSNKVTEKGKYVELRCDPISGHTALYWYRQSLGQGPEFLIYFQGTGAADDSGLPNDRFFAVRPEGSVSTLKIQRTERGDSAVYLCASSWGTTGELFFGEGSRLTVL.